The clone carrying this T cell receptor (beta chain) has just a few counts. This entry comes from a study of T cells in Graves' hyperthyroidism and ophthalmopathy. TCR beta CDR3 region amplification was performed from RNA transcripts. TCR CDR3 regions were first amplified by RT-PCR with HTBI primers. TCRdb re-derived calls from the multiplex PCR reads in MiXCR, one entry per CDR3 protein. The profile shows hundreds of thousands of distinct CDR3 sequences, around 15% of them singletons. Individuals with ophthalmopathy presented a Clinical Activity Score of at least 3, a NOSPECS grade of at least 4 and a duration under 3 months. Source material for PBMCs was around 10 ml fresh peripheral blood. The TCR was taken from a middle-aged woman with Graves' ophthalmopathy. Material: blood.

The CDR3 is CSAEGPLDYEQYF. The DNA of the CDR3 is TGCAGTGCCGAGGGACCCCTCGACTACGAGCAGTACTTC. The chain joins TRBV20-1 to TRBJ2-7; possibly TRBD1 or TRBD2 for D (5 bases each). The CDR3 covers 13 residues. V lost 6 bases to trimming and J lost 3 bases, with 15 bases between them. Germline-derived CDR1 and CDR2 are DFQATT and SNEGSKA (reference sequence).